These T cell receptor beta chains were read from a single sample in a study of cytomegalovirus exposure and HLA in healthy donors. Repertoires were generated with immunoSEQ multiplex PCR, while TCRdb's copy carries only in-frame clones and drops some. The sample has more than 85,000 clones; under 95% are singletons. The sequenced sample consisted of PBMCs. The receptors originated from a woman in her 30s in good health and CMV-seropositive. Each CDR3 is given with its conserved first and last residue. Each record gives: J gene, D gene, V gene, clone size, CDR3 protein, CDR3 DNA. D genes are given only for firm matches. Clone size is given for some rows only: seen once, a few or many times, or a class if the clone is expanded.

TRBJ1-5 | TRBD1 | TRBV19 | NA | CAGHFRDRNQPQHF | TGTGCCGGTCACTTCCGGGACAGAAATCAGCCCCAGCATTTT
TRBJ2-3 | NA | TRBV28 | NA | CASSSPRGGGSTDTQYF | TGTGCCAGCAGTTCTCCTAGAGGCGGGGGCAGCACAGATACGCAGTATTTT
TRBJ1-2 | NA | TRBV4-1 | NA | CASSQGHSPYGYTF | TGCGCCAGCAGCCAAGGGCACAGCCCCTATGGCTACACCTTC
TRBJ2-2 | NA | TRBV30 | NA | CAWSTGWSNTGELFF | TGTGCCTGGAGTACAGGGTGGTCGAACACCGGGGAGCTGTTTTTT
TRBJ2-1 | NA | TRBV4-1 | NA | CASSHITGVGGDEQFF | TGCGCCAGCAGCCACATCACAGGGGTCGGAGGGGATGAGCAGTTCTTC
TRBJ2-1 | TRBD2 | TRBV28 | NA | CASGKREGLQFF | TGTGCCAGCGGTAAGCGGGAGGGCCTCCAGTTCTTC
TRBJ2-7 | TRBD2 | TRBV28 | NA | CASSPSGTSYEQYF | TGTGCCAGCAGTCCTAGCGGGACGTCCTACGAGCAGTACTTC
TRBJ2-1 | TRBD2 | TRBV6-4 | NA | CASSESPGVAGPDEQFF | TGTGCCAGCAGTGAGTCTCCGGGAGTAGCGGGCCCCGATGAGCAGTTCTTC
TRBJ2-3 | TRBD2 | TRBV7-9 | NA | CASSPGLAGGPRDTQYF | TGTGCCAGCAGCCCTGGACTAGCGGGAGGGCCACGAGATACGCAGTATTTT
TRBJ2-7 | TRBD2 | TRBV5-1 | NA | CASSDQKPGLALPSSYEQYF | TGCGCCAGCAGCGACCAAAAACCGGGACTAGCGCTTCCAAGCTCCTACGAGCAGTACTTC
TRBJ2-3 | NA | TRBV4-3 | NA | CASSQDWSSGNTDTQYF | TGCGCCAGCAGCCAAGATTGGTCTTCAGGCAACACAGATACGCAGTATTTT
TRBJ1-1 | TRBD1 | TRBV12-5 | NA | CASGTGTGNTEAFF | TGTGCTAGTGGTACTGGGACAGGGAACACTGAAGCTTTCTTT
TRBJ1-3 | NA | TRBV28 | NA | CASSSNGHRSGNTIYF | TGTGCCAGCAGCTCTAACGGACACCGCTCTGGAAACACCATATATTTT
TRBJ2-7 | TRBD1 | TRBV5-4 | NA | CASSKNPGTGYEQYF | TGTGCCAGCAGCAAAAACCCCGGGACAGGGTACGAGCAGTACTTC
TRBJ2-3 | NA | TRBV4-1 | NA | CASSQESSRGMNTQYF | TGCGCCAGCAGCCAAGAATCCAGCAGAGGAATGAATACGCAGTATTTT
TRBJ1-1 | TRBD1 | TRBV6-1 | NA | CASISRGRSTEAFF | TGTGCCAGCATATCCAGGGGGCGAAGCACTGAAGCTTTCTTT
TRBJ2-5 | NA | TRBV7-9 | NA | CASSLEGEETQYF | TGTGCCAGCAGCTTAGAGGGGGAGGAGACCCAGTACTTC
TRBJ2-7 | NA | TRBV27 | NA | CASSPIGDRTYEQYF | TGTGCCAGCAGTCCCATAGGGGATAGGACCTACGAGCAGTACTTC
TRBJ1-1 | TRBD1 | TRBV19 | NA | CASDRGENTEAFF | TGTGCCAGTGACAGGGGAGAGAACACTGAAGCTTTCTTT
TRBJ2-3 | TRBD2 | TRBV30 | once | CAWSAITPPLAGGVDTQYF | TGTGCCTGGAGTGCAATCACCCCCCCACTAGCGGGAGGCGTAGATACGCAGTATTTT
TRBJ2-3 | TRBD2 | TRBV5-4 | NA | CASSWPGLPAGGTDTQYF | TGTGCCAGCAGCTGGCCGGGACTCCCAGCGGGGGGCACAGATACGCAGTATTTT
TRBJ1-1 | NA | TRBV7-8 | NA | CASSFRGEAFF | TGTGCCAGCAGCTTCCGAGGTGAAGCTTTCTTT
TRBJ1-2 | NA | TRBV29-1 | NA | CSVRGMDYGYTF | TGCAGCGTTCGGGGTATGGACTATGGCTACACCTTC
TRBJ1-5 | TRBD1 | TRBV28 | NA | CASSSPEIWGQDNQPQHF | TGTGCCAGCAGTTCGCCCGAAATATGGGGACAGGATAATCAGCCCCAGCATTTT
TRBJ2-1 | TRBD1 | TRBV14 | NA | CASSQGTGGIRFF | TGTGCCAGCAGCCAAGGGACAGGGGGTATACGATTCTTC
TRBJ1-4 | TRBD1 | TRBV19 | NA | CASSRSGTVNEKLFF | TGTGCCAGTAGCAGATCCGGGACAGTAAATGAAAAACTGTTTTTT
TRBJ2-7 | TRBD1 | TRBV6-5 | NA | CASSSGTGGPYEQYF | TGTGCCAGCAGTTCCGGGACAGGGGGACCTTACGAGCAGTACTTC
TRBJ2-2 | NA | TRBV11-3 | once | CASSSNGRDSLGELFF | TGTGCCAGCAGCTCAAACGGACGGGACTCCCTTGGGGAGCTGTTTTTT
TRBJ2-7 | TRBD1 | TRBV19 | NA | CASSRGQGRSYEQYF | TGTGCCAGTAGTAGAGGACAGGGTCGCTCCTACGAGCAGTACTTC
TRBJ1-2 | TRBD1 | TRBV27 | NA | CASSLSRQGGYTF | TGTGCCAGCAGTTTATCCCGACAGGGCGGCTACACCTTC
TRBJ2-1 | TRBD1 | TRBV7-2 | NA | CASSARGQGSSYNEQFF | TGTGCCAGCAGCGCAAGGGGACAGGGGAGCTCCTACAATGAGCAGTTCTTC
TRBJ2-1 | TRBD2 | TRBV5-4 | NA | CASSLGGRAYNEQFF | TGTGCCAGCAGCTTGGGCGGGAGGGCCTACAATGAGCAGTTCTTC
TRBJ2-7 | TRBD2 | TRBV7-9 | NA | CASSLSGTHEQYF | TGTGCCAGCAGCTTAAGCGGGACCCACGAGCAGTACTTC
TRBJ1-3 | NA | TRBV7-9 | NA | CASSWYRSSGNTIYF | TGTGCCAGCAGCTGGTACAGGAGCTCTGGAAACACCATATATTTT
TRBJ2-5 | TRBD2 | TRBV10-3 | NA | CAISGDKPGLAETQYF | TGTGCCATCAGTGGGGACAAACCTGGACTAGCGGAGACCCAGTACTTC
TRBJ1-1 | NA | TRBV10-2 | NA | CASSERQKAFF | TGCGCCAGCAGTGAAAGACAGAAAGCTTTCTTT
TRBJ2-3 | TRBD2 | TRBV5-6 | NA | CASSSGRGADTQYF | TGTGCCAGCAGCTCTGGGAGGGGAGCAGATACGCAGTATTTT
TRBJ1-5 | NA | TRBV4-1 | NA | CASSQEEEGFNQPQHF | TGCGCCAGCAGCCAAGAGGAGGAAGGCTTCAATCAGCCCCAGCATTTT
TRBJ1-1 | NA | TRBV27 | NA | CASSWSTGNTEAFF | TGTGCCAGCAGTTGGAGCACCGGGAACACTGAAGCTTTCTTT
TRBJ1-1 | NA | TRBV7-8 | once | CASSLESNFFESEAFF | TGTGCCAGCAGCTTAGAGTCTAATTTCTTCGAATCCGAAGCTTTCTTT
TRBJ1-4 | NA | TRBV7-9 | NA | CASGGGRTTNEKLFF | TGTGCCAGCGGGGGAGGGCGCACAACTAATGAAAAACTGTTTTTT
TRBJ2-1 | NA | TRBV5-1 | NA | CASSLGRGGSSYNEQFF | TGCGCCAGCAGCTTGGGTCGTGGGGGGAGTTCCTACAATGAGCAGTTCTTC